The 26 T cell receptor beta chains reported below all come from one sample, sequenced in a study of blood T cells in healthy people across ages. PCR was performed a second time for about 7 to 11 cycles using a sample-barcoded 5' primer and a J-beta primer mix. TCRdb ran MiXCR on the 5' RACE reads and lists one entry per CDR3 protein. The sample shows about 1.5 million distinct CDR3 sequences, 40% to 45% of them seen only once. The specimen was blood. The receptors stem from a young woman in good health.

This clonotype was observed at least ten times. The chain joins TRBV29-1 to TRBJ2-4; perhaps TRBD1 as D (5 bases). This CDR3 contains 13 residues. CDR1 and CDR2 (germline): SQVTM, ANQGSEA. V shed 4 bases and J shed 5 bases, with 12 bases lying between them. The CDR3 here is CSVVRGLENIQYF. CDR3 DNA sequence: TGCAGCGTTGTTAGGGGTCTGGAAAACATTCAGTACTTC.

The genes are TRBV6-2 or TRBV6-3 and TRBJ1-5; D is unresolved. Trimming cost V 1 base and J 4 bases, with 17 bases left between them. The germline gives CDR1 MNHEY, CDR2 SVGEGT. The CDR3 is made up of 17 amino acids. This CDR3 reads CASSYYLLRHENQPQHF. The CDR3, as DNA: TGTGCCAGCAGTTACTATTTGCTGAGACACGAAAATCAGCCCCAGCATTTT.

The rearrangement uses TRBV6-2 or TRBV6-3 and TRBJ2-1; no definite D call. The CDR3 is 14 residues long. The V end was cut by 0 bases, the J end by 13 bases, with 16 bases between. Germline CDR1 is MNHEY and CDR2 is SVGEGT. The CDR3 reads CASSYSGGQNIQFF. For the CDR3, the DNA is TGTGCCAGCAGTTACTCAGGCGGTCAAAACATTCAGTTCTTC.

There are many counts of this clonotype. The rearrangement joins TRBV20-1 to TRBJ1-1; D ambiguous. The CDR3 sequence is 12 residues long. V was clipped by 3 bases and J by 1 base, with 6 bases between them. Germline V gene data show CDR1 as DFQATT and CDR2 as SNEGSKA (reference sequence). The chain's CDR3 is CSASGGNTEAFF. For the CDR3, the DNA is TGCAGTGCTAGCGGCGGGAACACTGAAGCTTTCTTT.

This clonotype appeared a single time. The V and J genes are TRBV5-1 and TRBJ1-1; no clear D gene. The CDR3 sequence is 13 residues long. Per the germline V gene, CDR1 is SGHRS and CDR2 is YFSETQ. V lost 3 bases to trimming and J lost 4 bases, with 10 bases between them. CDR3 nucleotide sequence: TGCGCCAGCAGCTCAGTAGCGAGCACTGAAGCTTTCTTT. Its protein is CASSSVASTEAFF.

This sequence joins TRBV9 and TRBJ2-7; 9 bases fit TRBD2. CDR3 length equals 15 residues. The J segment lost 7 bases and the V segment lost 0 bases, leaving 8 bases of the junction unmatched. The germline V gene has CDR1 SGDLS and CDR2 YYNGEE. CDR3 residues: CASSVGGGVYNEQYF. CDR3 in DNA: TGTGCCAGCAGCGTAGGCGGGGGGGTCTACAATGAGCAGTACTTC.

This clonotype was seen a few times. For the CDR3, the DNA is TGCAGCGCTACGGGCCTTGGAAACACCATATATTTT. It is translated as CSATGLGNTIYF. The chain combines TRBV29-1 with TRBJ1-3, with no clear D. CDR1 SQVTM and CDR2 ANQGSEA come from the germline V gene. Trimming cost V 7 bases and J 3 bases, with 10 bases left between them. CDR3 length: 12 residues. The full variable domain, rest sourced from reference TRBV29-1 and TRBJ1-3, is SAVISQKPSRDICQRGTSLTIQCQVDSQVTMMFWYRQQPGQSLTLIATANQGSEATYESGFVIDKFPISRPNLTFSTLTVSNMSPEDSSIYLCSATGLGNTIYFGEGSWLTVV.

J is TRBJ2-1 and V is TRBV7-6; 9 positions match TRBD2. Germline assignment: CDR1 SGHVS and CDR2 FNYEAQ. With 2 bases clipped from V and 5 bases from J, the junction kept 16 bases outside the gene matches. CDR3 size: 19 residues. This CDR3 is CASSLSALLRGGRNNEQFF. The CDR3 DNA reads as TGTGCCAGCAGCTTATCGGCCCTTTTGCGGGGGGGCCGCAACAATGAGCAGTTCTTC.

This clonotype turned up a few times. The chain recombines TRBV7-2 with TRBJ2-3; D possibly corresponds to TRBD2 (6 bases). From germline, CDR1 is SGHTA and CDR2 FQGNSA. The CDR3 totals 14 residues. Trimming shortened V by 1 base and J by 6 bases, and 11 bases separated the two germline ends. Here the CDR3 reads CASSLGTNLDTQYF. The CDR3 DNA reads TGTGCCAGCAGCTTAGGGACTAATCTGGATACGCAGTATTTT.

The chain couples TRBV5-4 to TRBJ1-1, with D possibly being TRBD1 (5 bases). Trimming took off 2 bases at V and 11 bases at J, with 13 bases between the two ends. Germline V gene sequence: CDR1 SGHNT, CDR2 YYREEE (reference sequence). The CDR3 covers 12 residues. DNA of the CDR3: TGTGCCAGCAGCTTCCCAGGGTCTTCGGCTTTCTTT. It codes for CASSFPGSSAFF.

This clonotype turned up a few times. J is TRBJ2-4 and V is TRBV5-1; perhaps TRBD2 as D (6 bases). CDR3 length equals 14 residues. Germline assignment: CDR1 SGHRS and CDR2 YFSETQ. Between the trimmed V and J ends, which lost 5 bases and 13 bases, there was a span of 22 bases. CDR3 amino acids: CASRPLTNYREQYF. The CDR3, as DNA: TGCGCCAGCAGACCGCTGACTAACTATCGGGAGCAGTACTTC.

The genes are TRBV3-1 and TRBJ2-1; the D is unclear. Germline CDR1 reads LGHDT; CDR2 reads YNNKEL (reference sequence). V lost 2 bases and J 8 bases, leaving 19 bases between the germline ends. The CDR3 length is 16 residues. The CDR3 region is CASSQPQDNGLYEQFF. CDR3 nucleotides: TGTGCCAGCAGCCAACCCCAGGATAACGGCCTGTATGAGCAGTTCTTC.

This clonotype was observed a few times. This rearrangement joins TRBV10-3 to TRBJ1-2; TRBD1 matches 7 bases. Trimming cost V 6 bases and J 5 bases; bases outside gene matches: 6. The CDR3 sequence is 13 residues long. Germline lookup yields CDR1 ENHRY and CDR2 SYGVKD. Written as DNA, the CDR3 is TGTGCCATCAGGCACGACAGGGCTTATGGCTACACCTTC. It encodes CAIRHDRAYGYTF.

The chain is built from TRBV9 and TRBJ2-7, with 10 nucleotides matching TRBD2. V shed 3 bases, J shed 1 base, and the junction held 4 bases outside the gene matches. The CDR3 is 15 amino acids. Germline CDR1 and CDR2: SGDLS and YYNGEE. CDR3 residues: CASSASGSFSYEQYF. CDR3 DNA sequence: TGTGCCAGCAGCGCTAGCGGGAGCTTTTCCTACGAGCAGTACTTC.

This clonotype has only a few counts. This may arise from a read error, as a much more abundant clone is one base away. The chain recombines TRBV7-9 with TRBJ2-5; weak D call: TRBD2 (6 bases). Trimming removed 5 bases at V and 11 bases at J, with 18 bases between. Germline V gives CDR1 SEHNR, CDR2 FQNEAQ (reference sequence). The CDR3 has 13 residues. The CDR3 DNA sequence: TGTGCCAGCAGCCCCGGGGGATACAATGAGCAGTACTTC. Its protein product is CASSPGGYNEQYF.

This clonotype was detected only a few times. This rearrangement joins TRBV11-2 to TRBJ2-1, with 8 bases that match TRBD1. This CDR3 spans 15 amino acids. Unmatched junction bases numbered 5, after V lost 0 bases and J lost 7 bases. The germline V gene has CDR1 SGHAT and CDR2 FQNNGV. This CDR3 is CASSLDPGGYNEQFF. As DNA, the CDR3 is TGTGCCAGCAGCTTAGATCCAGGGGGCTATAATGAGCAGTTCTTC.

The rearrangement joins TRBV5-5 to TRBJ1-2; 7 bases are shared with TRBD1. Trimming at V came to 0 bases and at J to 4 bases, leaving 15 bases not matched to a gene. Germline CDR1 and CDR2: SGHKS and YYEKEE (reference sequence). The CDR3 has 18 amino acids. CDR3 sequence reads: CASSLGPGGRVFGYGYTF. The CDR3 coding sequence is TGTGCCAGCAGCTTGGGTCCAGGGGGAAGGGTCTTTGGCTATGGCTACACCTTC. The whole variable domain, filled in from reference TRBV5-5 and TRBJ1-2, reads DAGVTQSPTHLIKTRGQQVTLRCSPISGHKSVSWYQQVLGQGPQFIFQYYEKEERGRGNFPDRFSARQFPNYSSELNVNALLLGDSALYLCASSLGPGGRVFGYGYTFGSGTRLTVV.

The chain recombines TRBV6-2 or TRBV6-3 with TRBJ2-3; weak D call: TRBD2 (5 bases). The CDR3 is made up of 15 amino acids. CDR1 and CDR2 (germline): MNHEY, SVGEGT. The ends were cut back, 6 bases at V and 7 bases at J, with 20 bases in the middle. The CDR3 protein is CASSNPGRSTHTQYF. The CDR3 bases are TGTGCCAGCAGCAACCCGGGGAGAAGTACCCATACGCAGTATTTT.

The gene calls are TRBV20-1 and TRBJ2-5, with D perhaps TRBD2 (6 bases). Trimming took off 4 bases at V and 5 bases at J, with 20 bases between the two ends. The CDR3 extends over 15 amino acids. Per the germline V gene, CDR1 is DFQATT and CDR2 is SNEGSKA (reference sequence). DNA for the CDR3: TGCAGTGCTACCGAAGAGGCGGGGAGATGGGAGACCCAGTACTTC. Its translation: CSATEEAGRWETQYF.

This clonotype was counted a few times. This chain links TRBV15 with TRBJ1-2; 7 nucleotides align to TRBD1. The CDR3 loop spans 14 amino acids. Germline V lookup: CDR1 LNHNV, CDR2 YYDKDF (reference sequence). Unmatched junction bases numbered 4, after V lost 2 bases and J lost 4 bases. In DNA form, the CDR3 reads TGTGCCACCAGCAGATACCGGGACAGCTATGGCTACACCTTC. Translated: CATSRYRDSYGYTF.

The chain recombines TRBV3-1 with TRBJ1-2; D is uncertain. The CDR3 has 16 residues. V lost 0 bases and J 4 bases, leaving 15 bases between the germline ends. CDR1 LGHDT and CDR2 YNNKEL come from the germline V gene (reference sequence). The CDR3 DNA follows: TGTGCCAGCAGCCAAGAATTCCGCTCAGAGGGCTATGGCTACACCTTC. Protein product: CASSQEFRSEGYGYTF.

This chain connects TRBV5-1 to TRBJ2-1; D call uncertain. Germline CDR1 reads SGHRS; CDR2 reads YFSETQ. CDR3 length equals 15 residues. V was clipped by 2 bases and J by 0 bases, with 9 bases between them. CDR3 in DNA: TGCGCCAGCAGCTTTGAGCCGAGCTCCTACAATGAGCAGTTCTTC. It encodes CASSFEPSSYNEQFF.

This chain uses TRBV6-2 or TRBV6-3 with TRBJ2-1, with D possibly TRBD2 on 5 matching bases. The ends were cut back, 11 bases at V and 2 bases at J, with 19 bases in the middle. The CDR3 sequence is 15 residues long. Germline CDR1 and CDR2: MNHEY and SVGEGT. CDR3 region: CAGCTTSGPYNEQFF. The DNA of the CDR3 is TGTGCCGGCTGTACGACCAGCGGCCCCTACAATGAGCAGTTCTTC.

The gene calls are TRBV29-1 and TRBJ2-4; D call uncertain. V was clipped by 4 bases and J by 5 bases, with 9 bases between them. The CDR3 runs to 12 residues. The germline V gene has CDR1 SQVTM and CDR2 ANQGSEA. CDR3 in amino acids: CSVGHSENIQYF. The CDR3 coding sequence is TGCAGCGTTGGTCACAGTGAAAACATTCAGTACTTC. The entire variable domain, with the rest obtained from reference TRBV29-1 and TRBJ2-4, is as follows: SAVISQKPSRDICQRGTSLTIQCQVDSQVTMMFWYRQQPGQSLTLIATANQGSEATYESGFVIDKFPISRPNLTFSTLTVSNMSPEDSSIYLCSVGHSENIQYFGAGTRLSVL.

Regarding this clonotype: At one end the junction does not follow the germline gene, possibly because of a read error. The rearrangement uses TRBV20-1 and TRBJ2-5; TRBD1 might be the D (8 bases). CDR1 and CDR2 from the germline V gene are DFQATT and SNEGSKA (reference sequence). The CDR3 has 17 amino acids. The CDR3 nucleotides are TGTAGTGCTAGAGACGGGAACAGGGGGGGTTTCCAAGAGACCCAGTACTTC. Translation: CSARDGNRGGFQETQYF.

CDR3 sequence (DNA): TGTGCCAGCTCACCACTGTTACGGATTACAGATACGCAGTATTTT. This encodes CASSPLLRITDTQYF. The V gene is TRBV18, the J gene TRBJ2-3; unclear D gene. CDR3 size: 15 residues. V dropped 1 base and J dropped 3 bases, with 11 bases sitting between them. Germline assignment: CDR1 KGHSH and CDR2 LQKENI.